The next 4 T cell receptor beta chains were all read from a single sample in a study of blood T cell repertoires in COVID-19. Only in-frame clones appear in the TCRdb table, and some are missing; sequencing was by immunoSEQ multiplex PCR. This repertoire shows more than 100,000 clones, under 90% found once; its top ten account for approximately 4.5%. The sample consisted of peripheral blood. The receptors shown here come from a woman aged 70-85 years with acute or convalescent COVID-19.

The genes are TRBV10-3 and TRBJ2-3; 9 bases are a match to TRBD2. This CDR3 has 17 residues. V was clipped by 0 bases and J by 6 bases; unmatched bases: 10. From germline, CDR1 is ENHRY and CDR2 SYGVKD. In nucleotides, the CDR3 is TGTGCCATCAGTGAGTCGATGAAGCTAGCGGGGTCCGATACGCAGTATTTT. It translates to CAISESMKLAGSDTQYF.

The chain is built from TRBV11-2 and TRBJ2-7; no definite D call. Germline V gene lookup returns CDR1 SGHAT and CDR2 FQNNGV. The CDR3 consists of 12 residues. Trimming took 3 bases from V and 0 from J, leaving 3 bases between them. The CDR3 reads CASSFLSYEQYV. The CDR3 DNA follows: TGTGCCAGCAGCTTCCTCTCCTACGAGCAGTACGTC.

CDR3 nucleotides: TGCGCCAGCAGTGAGTCGAGGCTAGCGGGGAACACAGATACGCAGTATTTT. This gives the protein CASSESRLAGNTDTQYF. The chain recombines TRBV10-2 with TRBJ2-3, with 9 positions matching TRBD2. V lost 0 bases to trimming and J lost 2 bases; unmatched junction nucleotides: 6. Looked up from germline, CDR1 is WSHSY and CDR2 is SAAADI. The CDR3 has 17 residues.

Only a few counts were recorded for this clone. The CDR3: CASSWRGGQETQYF. The CDR3 DNA reads as TGTGCCAGCAGCTGGAGGGGGGGGCAAGAGACCCAGTACTTC. This rearrangement joins TRBV5-4 to TRBJ2-5, with a possible D match to TRBD2 (7 bases). Germline CDR1 and CDR2: SGHNT and YYREEE (reference sequence). This CDR3 spans 14 amino acids. The V gene lost 3 bases and the J gene lost 2 bases, with 11 bases spanning the gap. The full variable domain, its missing parts supplied by reference TRBV5-4 and TRBJ2-5, is ETGVTQSPTHLIKTRGQQVTLRCSSQSGHNTVSWYQQALGQGPQFIFQYYREEENGRGNFPPRFSGLQFPNYSSELNVNALELDDSALYLCASSWRGGQETQYFGPGTRLLVL.